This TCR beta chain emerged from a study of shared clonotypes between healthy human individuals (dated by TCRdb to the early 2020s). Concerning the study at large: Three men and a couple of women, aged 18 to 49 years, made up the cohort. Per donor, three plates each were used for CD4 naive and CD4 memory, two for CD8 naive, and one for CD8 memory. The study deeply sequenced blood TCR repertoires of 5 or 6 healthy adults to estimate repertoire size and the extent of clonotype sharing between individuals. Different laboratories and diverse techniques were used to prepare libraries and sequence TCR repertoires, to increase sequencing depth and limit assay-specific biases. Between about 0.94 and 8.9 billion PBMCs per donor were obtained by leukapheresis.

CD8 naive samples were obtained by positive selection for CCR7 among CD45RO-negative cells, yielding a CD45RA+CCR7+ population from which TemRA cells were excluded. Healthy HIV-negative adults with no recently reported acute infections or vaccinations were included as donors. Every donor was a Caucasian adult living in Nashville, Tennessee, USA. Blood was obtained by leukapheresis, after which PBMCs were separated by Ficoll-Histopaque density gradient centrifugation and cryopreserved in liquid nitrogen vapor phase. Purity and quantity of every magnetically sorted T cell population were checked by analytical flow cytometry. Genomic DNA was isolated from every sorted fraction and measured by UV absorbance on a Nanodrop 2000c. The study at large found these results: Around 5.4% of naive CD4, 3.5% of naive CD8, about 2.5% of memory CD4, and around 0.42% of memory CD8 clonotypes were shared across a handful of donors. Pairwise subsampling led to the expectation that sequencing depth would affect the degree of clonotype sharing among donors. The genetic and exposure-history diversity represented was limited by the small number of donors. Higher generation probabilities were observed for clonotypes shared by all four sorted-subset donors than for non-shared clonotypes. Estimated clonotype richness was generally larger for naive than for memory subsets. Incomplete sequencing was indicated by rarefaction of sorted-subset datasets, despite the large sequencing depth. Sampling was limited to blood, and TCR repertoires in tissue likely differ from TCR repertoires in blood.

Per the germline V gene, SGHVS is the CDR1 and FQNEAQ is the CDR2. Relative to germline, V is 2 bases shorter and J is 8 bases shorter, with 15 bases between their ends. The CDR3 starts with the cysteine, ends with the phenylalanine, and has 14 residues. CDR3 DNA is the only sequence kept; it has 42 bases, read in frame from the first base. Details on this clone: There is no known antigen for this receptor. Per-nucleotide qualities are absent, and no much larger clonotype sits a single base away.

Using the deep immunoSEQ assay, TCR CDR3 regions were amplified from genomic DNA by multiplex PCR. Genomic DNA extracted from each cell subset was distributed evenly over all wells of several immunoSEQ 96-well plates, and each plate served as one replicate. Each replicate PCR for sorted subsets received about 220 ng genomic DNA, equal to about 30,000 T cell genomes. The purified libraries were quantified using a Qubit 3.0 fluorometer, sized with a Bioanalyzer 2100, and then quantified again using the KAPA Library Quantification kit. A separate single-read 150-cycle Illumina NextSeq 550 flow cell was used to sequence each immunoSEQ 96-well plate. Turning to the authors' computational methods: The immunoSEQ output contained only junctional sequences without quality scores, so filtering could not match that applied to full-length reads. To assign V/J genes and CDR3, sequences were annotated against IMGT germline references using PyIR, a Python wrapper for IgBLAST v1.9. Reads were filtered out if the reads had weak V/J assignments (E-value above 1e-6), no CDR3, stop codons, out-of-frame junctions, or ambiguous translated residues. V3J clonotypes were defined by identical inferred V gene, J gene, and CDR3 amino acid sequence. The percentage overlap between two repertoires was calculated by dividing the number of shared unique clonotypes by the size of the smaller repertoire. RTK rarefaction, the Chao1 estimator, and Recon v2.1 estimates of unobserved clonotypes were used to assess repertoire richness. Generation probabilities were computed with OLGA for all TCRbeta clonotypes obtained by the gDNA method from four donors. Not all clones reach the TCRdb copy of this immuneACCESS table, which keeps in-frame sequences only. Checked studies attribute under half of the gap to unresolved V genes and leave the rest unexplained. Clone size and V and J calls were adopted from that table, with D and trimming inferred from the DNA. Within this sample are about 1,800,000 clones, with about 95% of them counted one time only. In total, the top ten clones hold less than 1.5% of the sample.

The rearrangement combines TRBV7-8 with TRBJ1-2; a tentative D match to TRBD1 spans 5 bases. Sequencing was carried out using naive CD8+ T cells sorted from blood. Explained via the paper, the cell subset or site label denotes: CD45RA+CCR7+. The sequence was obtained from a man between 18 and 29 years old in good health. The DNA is TGTGCCAGCAGCTTAACCCTCAGGGAGTTGGGCTACACCTTC. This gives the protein CASSLTLRELGYTF.